This TCR beta chain was obtained from a study of T cell responses to AZD1222 COVID-19 vaccine (dated by TCRdb to 2020 to 2022). As for the study more broadly: Because spike-specific TCR depth and breadth did not differ between the two schedules, AZD1222 recipients who got a second dose at roughly 4 weeks were pooled with those who got a second dose at roughly 12 weeks. TCR sequencing covered some 240 trial participants: 200 to 220 given two doses of AZD1222 and 26 given two doses of MenACWY control vaccine. Trial participants were enrolled into age subgroups of 18-55, 56-69 and 70-plus years, which contained 148, 28 and 57 TCR-sequenced participants, respectively. Paper-wide results and their limitations: A significant rise in spike-specific TCR breadth and depth was observed after two AZD1222 doses relative to day 0 and relative to MenACWY recipients. Because no samples from the day 14 peak response were available, repertoires could be characterized only after the peak T cell response. Conclusions about previously exposed vaccinees are limited because only six or seven AZD1222 recipients were SARS-CoV-2 seropositive at baseline. The 56-69-year group was small, and its depth increase did not reach significance, likely because of low power. Vaccine-associated CD4 TCRs spanned the whole spike protein, with dominant responses in regions 160-218 and 743-854. Nearly half of unique spike-specific TCRs reportedly recognized epitopes outside regions mutated in the B.1.351 and B.1.1.7 variants. Participants were mostly white British and included more females than males, and it was suggested by the authors that clonal diversity may have been underestimated.

The CDR3 regions of human TCRbeta chains were analyzed by immunosequencing. The source study handled its data this way. Repertoire TCRs were matched against a reference library of SARS-CoV-2-specific TCRs generated with the MIRA antigen-specificity platform. Breadth meant the fraction of unique TCRs that were SARS-CoV-2-associated, whereas depth meant the fraction of total T cells that were SARS-CoV-2-associated. Each spike-specific TCR was assigned to its reactive spike region and to a CD4 or CD8 class using the MIRA data. Log10-transformed breadth and depth values were compared by one-way ANOVA with Sidak's multiple comparisons tests. Entries here come from immuneACCESS through TCRdb and include only in-frame sequences with V and J called. Some clones fail to appear in such tables; in the studies checked, an unresolved V gene covers under half of the shortfall, and the cause of the remainder is unknown. The DNA gave D and trimming, while V, J and clone size come from that table. The sample table contains roughly 120,000 clones; only one count was recorded for roughly 87% of them. Together, the top ten hold around 4.8% of the sample.

Reading from cysteine to phenylalanine, the CDR3 counts 16 amino acids. Only the CDR3 DNA stays, 48 bases, in frame from base 1. According to the germline V gene, CDR1 reads SGDLS and CDR2 reads YYNGEE. V is reduced by 1 base and J by 1 base, leaving a spacing of 14 bases between them. Points on this clone: Its antigen is unknown. The sample holds no much larger clone one base away, and base qualities are not on file.

The time point label, as the study defines it: baseline before first vaccination. Vaccinee samples were obtained from the UK trials COV001 and COV002, which included a single-blind randomized controlled phase 2/3 trial of AZD1222 (ChAdOx1 nCoV-19) in healthy adults. For TCRbeta chain sequencing, PBMC samples from trial participants were taken at day 0 and at day 28 after the second dose. The starting material was peripheral blood, obtained on day 0 of AZD1222 vaccination. The chain is assembled from TRBV9 and TRBJ1-2, with a tentative D gene TRBD1 over 6 matching bases. The receptor was isolated from an adult in good health. The CDR3 has the sequence CASSVTSTGFNYGYTF. The nucleotide sequence reads TGTGCCAGCAGCGTAACCTCCACAGGGTTTAACTATGGCTACACCTTC. The CDR3, completed at both ends by the reference TRBV9 and TRBJ1-2 genes, gives the full variable domain DSGVTQTPKHLITATGQRVTLRCSPRSGDLSVYWYQQSLDQGLQFLIQYYNGEERAKGNILERFSAQQFPDLHSELNLSSLELGDSALYFCASSVTSTGFNYGYTFGSGTRLTVV.